This T cell receptor beta chain was sequenced in a study of beta chain features in type 1 diabetes. Notes on the study in general: cDNA-based reads could over-represent cells with high TCR expression. In comparison with healthy donors, patients had naive, central memory and Treg TCRB repertoires that appeared more similar. In all four CD4+ subsets, TCRB CDR3 length was significantly, moderately reduced in type 1 diabetes.

As every portion of the isolated RNA was reverse transcribed, the sequencing read expressed TCRB transcripts. The table came from immunoSEQ multiplex PCR; TCRdb's copy has only in-frame clones and leaves some out. Here the sample spans around 400,000 clones, around 16% being singletons. A note on this clone: Its matching antigen is unknown.

In total, each donor contributed a single heparinised blood draw that averaged roughly 100 mL. Trimming shortened V by 4 bases and J by 6 bases, and 10 bases separated the two germline ends. CDR3 length equals 13 residues. Germline CDR1 reads MRHNA; CDR2 reads SNTAGT. The sample comprised naive CD4+ T cells from blood. This sequence joins TRBV6-4 and TRBJ2-4; tentatively, D is TRBD2 (5 bases). The clonotype originates from a woman between 18 and 29 years old in good health. CDR3 in amino acids: CASSVSEGNIQYF. The CDR3, as DNA: TGTGCCAGCAGTGTAAGTGAGGGAAACATTCAGTACTTC.